Listed below are T cell receptor beta chains from one sample, sequenced in a study of cytotoxic CD8 clonotypes in ibrutinib-treated CLL. Data came from immunoSEQ multiplex PCR; TCRdb stores just in-frame clones and leaves some out. In the table there are about 300,000 clones, about 72% of which are singletons. Sequencing used PBMCs, obtained at disease progression, from a patient treated with ibrutinib. The source of these receptors is a human donor with chronic lymphocytic leukemia. The CDR3 runs from the conserved cysteine through the conserved F or W. D genes are given only for firm matches. Rows give clone size only sometimes, using once, few, many, or a class for an expanded clone.

TRBV6-5,TRBD2,NA,TRBJ2-7,TGTGCCAGCAGTTTGGGCGGGAGAAGTCAGTACTTC,CASSLGGRSQYF
TRBV28,NA,NA,TRBJ2-7,TGTGCCAGCAGTTTAGGGTACACCTACGAGCAGTACTTC,CASSLGYTYEQYF
TRBV29-1,NA,NA,TRBJ1-2,TGCAGCGTTGAAGTAAGCAGTCAATATGGCTACACCTTC,CSVEVSSQYGYTF
TRBV18,NA,NA,TRBJ2-2,TGTGCCAGCTCACCACCATTTTGGACCGGGGAGCTGTTTTTT,CASSPPFWTGELFF
TRBV19,NA,few,TRBJ2-6,TGTGCCAGTAGGGATTCAGGAATGGCTGGGGCCAACGTCCTGACTTTC,CASRDSGMAGANVLTF
TRBV19,TRBD2,few,TRBJ2-7,TGTGCCAGTAGTATAATAGCGGGGGGCACCTACGAGCAGTACTTC,CASSIIAGGTYEQYF
TRBV9,NA,NA,TRBJ2-2,TGTGCCAGCAGACGGGGAACCGGGGAGCTGTTTTTT,CASRRGTGELFF
TRBV27,TRBD1,NA,TRBJ1-1,TGTGCCAGCAGTTTAAGGACAGGGATGAACACTGAAGCTTTCTTT,CASSLRTGMNTEAFF
TRBV7-6,TRBD2,NA,TRBJ2-2,TGTGCCAGCAGCTTAGTGGGGACTAGCGGGAATGCGAACACCGGGGAGCTGTTTTTT,CASSLVGTSGNANTGELFF
TRBV7-8,TRBD1,NA,TRBJ1-3,TGTGCCAGCAGCATCTTAGGGGGACAGAGGGCCCACACCATATATTTT,CASSILGGQRAHTIYF
TRBV7-7,TRBD2,NA,TRBJ2-1,TGTGCCAGCAGCTTAACAGCCAGCGGGACCGACAATGAGCAGTTCTTC,CASSLTASGTDNEQFF
TRBV25-1,NA,NA,TRBJ1-3,TGTGCCAGCAGTTCGATCGGGACTTGGGACACCATATATTTT,CASSSIGTWDTIYF
TRBV2,NA,NA,TRBJ2-1,TGTGCCAGCATTCGAGGGGATGAGCAGTTCTTC,CASIRGDEQFF
TRBV19,NA,NA,TRBJ1-1,TGTGCCAGTAGTACCGTCGGGGGTCGGACTGAAGCTTTCTTT,CASSTVGGRTEAFF
TRBV18,NA,NA,TRBJ2-1,TGTGCCAGCTCACCACCGTATGGTGGCAATGAGCAGTTCTTC,CASSPPYGGNEQFF
TRBV19,NA,NA,TRBJ1-4,TGTGCCAGTAGTAATCTCATTAATGAAAAACTGTTTTTT,CASSNLINEKLFF
TRBV9,NA,NA,TRBJ2-7,TGTGCCAGCAGCGTATACACTAGAGTCCCGCGGGACTACGAGCAGTACTTC,CASSVYTRVPRDYEQYF
TRBV9,NA,once,TRBJ2-7,TGTGCCAGCAGCTCTCCTGGGGCTAGCCGCCCCTACGAGCAGTACTTC,CASSSPGASRPYEQYF
TRBV9,NA,NA,TRBJ2-3,TGTGCCAGCAGCGTAGCTGTGGGAGGAGATACGCAGTATTTT,CASSVAVGGDTQYF
TRBV25-1,NA,NA,TRBJ2-5,TGTGCCAGCGGGCGGAGGGGACAAGAGACCCAGTACTTC,CASGRRGQETQYF
TRBV10-3,NA,NA,TRBJ2-2,TGTGCCATCAGTGAGTCGACTGGACGGAACACCGGGGAGCTGTTTTTT,CAISESTGRNTGELFF
TRBV7-9,NA,NA,TRBJ2-2,TGTGCCAGCGCCGCGGGGACAAACACCGGGGAGCTGTTTTTT,CASAAGTNTGELFF
TRBV15,NA,NA,TRBJ1-1,TGTGCCACCAGCAGAAACCCTGGGAGGACTGAAGCTTTCTTT,CATSRNPGRTEAFF
TRBV13,NA,NA,TRBJ2-1,TGTGCCAGCAGCTTGCCGGACCCGGCGTACAATGAGCAGTTCTTC,CASSLPDPAYNEQFF
TRBV29-1,NA,NA,TRBJ1-2,TGCAGCGTTGAAGATCAGGGTAGGGGCGGGGGAGGCTACACCTTC,CSVEDQGRGGGGYTF
TRBV30,TRBD2,NA,TRBJ2-3,TGTGCCTGGAGTGTACCTGGGGCGGGGGGGCCTCGGAGTGGCACAGATACGCAGTATTTT,CAWSVPGAGGPRSGTDTQYF
TRBV7-6,NA,NA,TRBJ2-3,TGTGCCAGCAGGCGTTACACAGATACGCAGTATTTT,CASRRYTDTQYF
TRBV5-6,NA,NA,TRBJ2-7,TGTGCCAGCAGCATTGTGGGGGACGTCCCACTCCCTACCTACGAGCAGTACTTC,CASSIVGDVPLPTYEQYF
TRBV19,NA,NA,TRBJ1-4,TGTGCCAGTAGTATGCCAGGCTATGCAACTAATGAAAAACTGTTTTTT,CASSMPGYATNEKLFF
TRBV9,TRBD1,NA,TRBJ2-4,TGTGCCAGCAGCGCGGGACAGGGGAAAAACATTCAGTACTTC,CASSAGQGKNIQYF
TRBV27,NA,NA,TRBJ2-7,TGTGCCAGCAGACCCGGAGACAGCCCCTACGAGCAGTACTTC,CASRPGDSPYEQYF
TRBV10-3,NA,NA,TRBJ1-1,TGTGCCATCACACCGACAAAGGGGGTGGACACTGAAGCTTTCTTT,CAITPTKGVDTEAFF
TRBV9,NA,NA,TRBJ1-1,TGTGCCAGCAGCCCACGGACAGATAACACTGAAGCTTTCTTT,CASSPRTDNTEAFF